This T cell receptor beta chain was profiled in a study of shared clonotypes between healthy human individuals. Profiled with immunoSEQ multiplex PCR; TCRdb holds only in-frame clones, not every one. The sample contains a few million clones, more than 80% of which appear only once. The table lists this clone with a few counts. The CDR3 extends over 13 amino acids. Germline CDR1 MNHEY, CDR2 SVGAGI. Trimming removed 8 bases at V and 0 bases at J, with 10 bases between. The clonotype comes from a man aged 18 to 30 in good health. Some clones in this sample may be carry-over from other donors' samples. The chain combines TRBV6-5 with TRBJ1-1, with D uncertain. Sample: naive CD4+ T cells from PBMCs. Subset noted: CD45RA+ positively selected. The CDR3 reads CASRRWLNTEAFF. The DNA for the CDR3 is TGTGCCAGCCGGCGGTGGCTGAACACTGAAGCTTTCTTT.